This T cell receptor (beta chain) was identified in a study of PD-L1 blockade in urothelial cancer. Study in general: Administration of atezolizumab to patients began around 2014, at 1,200 mg intravenously every 3 weeks. Study-wide points: Enhanced expansion of tumor-associated blood clones at 3 weeks characterized durable-benefit patients.

Concerning this clone: Its target is not known.

TCRdb's copy holds only in-frame clones and misses some; the assay was immunoSEQ multiplex PCR. Among approximately 67,000 clones listed, approximately 86% were seen once. Per germline, CDR1 SGHVS and CDR2 FNYEAQ. Trimming shortened V by 2 bases and J by 4 bases, and 17 bases separated the two germline ends. This CDR3 region has 17 residues. Time point reported: pretreatment peripheral blood. Enrolled patients showed locally advanced or metastatic urothelial carcinoma. This chain uses TRBV7-6 with TRBJ2-2; tentatively, D is TRBD2 (5 bases). The specimen comprised PBMCs, sampled around atezolizumab (anti-PD-L1) treatment. This sequence originates from a man aged 55 to 70 with urothelial cancer. CDR3 region: CASSLREGPRGTGELFF. The DNA for the CDR3 is TGTGCCAGCAGCTTAAGAGAGGGCCCCCGAGGCACCGGGGAGCTGTTTTTT.